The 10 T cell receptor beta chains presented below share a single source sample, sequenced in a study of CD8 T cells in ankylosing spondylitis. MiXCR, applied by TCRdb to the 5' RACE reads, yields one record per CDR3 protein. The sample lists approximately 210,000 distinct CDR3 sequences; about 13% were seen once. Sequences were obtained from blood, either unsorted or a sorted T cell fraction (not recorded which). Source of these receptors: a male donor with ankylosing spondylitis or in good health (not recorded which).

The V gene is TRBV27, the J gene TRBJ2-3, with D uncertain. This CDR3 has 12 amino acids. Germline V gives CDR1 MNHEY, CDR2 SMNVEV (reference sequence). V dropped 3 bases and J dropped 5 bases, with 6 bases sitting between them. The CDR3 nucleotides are TGTGCCAGCAGTTTGTTAGGAGATACGCAGTATTTT. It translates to CASSLLGDTQYF.

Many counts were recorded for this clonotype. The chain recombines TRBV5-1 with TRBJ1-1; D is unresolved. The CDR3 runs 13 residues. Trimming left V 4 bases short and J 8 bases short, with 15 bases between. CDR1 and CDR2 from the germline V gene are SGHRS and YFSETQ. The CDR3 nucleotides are TGCGCCAGCAGCCTCTGGACCCCTGTGGAAGCTTTCTTT. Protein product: CASSLWTPVEAFF.

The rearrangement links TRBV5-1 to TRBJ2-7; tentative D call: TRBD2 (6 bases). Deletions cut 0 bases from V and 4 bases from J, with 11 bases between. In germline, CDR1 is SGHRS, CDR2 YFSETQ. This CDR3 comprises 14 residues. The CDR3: CASSLAGVEYEQYF. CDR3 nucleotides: TGCGCCAGCAGCTTGGCGGGGGTAGAGTACGAGCAGTACTTC.

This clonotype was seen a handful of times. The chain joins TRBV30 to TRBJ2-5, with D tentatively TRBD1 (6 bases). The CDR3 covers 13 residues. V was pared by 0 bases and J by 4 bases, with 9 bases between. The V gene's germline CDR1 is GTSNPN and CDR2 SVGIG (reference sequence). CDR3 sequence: CAWSVRTVETQYF. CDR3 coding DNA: TGTGCCTGGAGTGTACGGACAGTAGAGACCCAGTACTTC.

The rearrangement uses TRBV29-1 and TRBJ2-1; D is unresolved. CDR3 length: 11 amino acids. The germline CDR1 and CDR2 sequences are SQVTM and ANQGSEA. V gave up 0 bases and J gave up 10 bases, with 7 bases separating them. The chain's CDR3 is CSVEDPREQFF. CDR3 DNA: TGCAGCGTTGAAGATCCCCGAGAGCAGTTCTTC.

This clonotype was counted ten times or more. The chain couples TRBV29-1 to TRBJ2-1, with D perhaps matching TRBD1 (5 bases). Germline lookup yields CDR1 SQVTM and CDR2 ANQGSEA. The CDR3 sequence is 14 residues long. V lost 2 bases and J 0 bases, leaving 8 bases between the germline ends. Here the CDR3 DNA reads TGCAGCGTTGAAACGGACACCTCCTACAATGAGCAGTTCTTC. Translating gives CSVETDTSYNEQFF.

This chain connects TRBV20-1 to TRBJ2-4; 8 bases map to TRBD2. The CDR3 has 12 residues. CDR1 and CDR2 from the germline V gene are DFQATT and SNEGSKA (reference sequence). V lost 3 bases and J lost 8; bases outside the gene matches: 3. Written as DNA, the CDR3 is TGCAGTGCTAGGTCCGGGAGGGACATTCAGTACTTC. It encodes CSARSGRDIQYF.

CDR3 loop: CASTNPWGRANEQFF. In DNA, the CDR3 is TGTGCCAGCACCAACCCCTGGGGGCGGGCCAATGAGCAGTTCTTC. The chain uses TRBV2 and TRBJ2-1; D perhaps matches TRBD1 (6 bases). Trimming stripped 7 bases from V and 6 bases from J, with 19 bases between. This CDR3 region has 15 residues. CDR1 and CDR2 from the germline V gene are SNHLY and FYNNEI.

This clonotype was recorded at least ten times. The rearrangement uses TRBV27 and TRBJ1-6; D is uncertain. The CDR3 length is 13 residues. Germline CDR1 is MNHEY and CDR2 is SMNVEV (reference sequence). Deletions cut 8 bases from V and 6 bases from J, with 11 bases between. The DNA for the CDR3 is TGTGCCAGCTCGAGGACCATTAATTCACCCCTCCACTTT. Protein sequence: CASSRTINSPLHF.

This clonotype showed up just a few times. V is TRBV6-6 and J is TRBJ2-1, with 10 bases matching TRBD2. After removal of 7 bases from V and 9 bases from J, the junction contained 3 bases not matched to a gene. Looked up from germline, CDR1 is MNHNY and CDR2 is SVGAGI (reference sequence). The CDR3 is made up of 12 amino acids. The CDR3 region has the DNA TGTGCCAGCACGCTAGCGGGAGCTGAGCAGTTCTTC. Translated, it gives CASTLAGAEQFF.